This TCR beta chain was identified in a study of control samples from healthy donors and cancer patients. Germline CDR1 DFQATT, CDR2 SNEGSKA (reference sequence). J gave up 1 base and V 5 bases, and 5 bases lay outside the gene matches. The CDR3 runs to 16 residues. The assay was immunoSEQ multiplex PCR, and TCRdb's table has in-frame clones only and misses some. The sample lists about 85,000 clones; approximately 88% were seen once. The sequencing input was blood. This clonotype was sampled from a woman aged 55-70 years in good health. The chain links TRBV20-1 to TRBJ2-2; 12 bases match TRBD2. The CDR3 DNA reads TGCAGTGCTGGTGGACTAGCGGGGAAGAACACCGGGGAGCTGTTTTTT. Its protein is CSAGGLAGKNTGELFF.